This T cell receptor (beta chain) was captured in a study of shared clonotypes between healthy human individuals. The material for each subset, its genomic DNA, was split evenly across several immunoSEQ plates. Clones were sequenced by immunoSEQ multiplex PCR, and TCRdb holds only the in-frame ones, with some missing. Of more than 500,000 clones in the sample, about 95% were seen once. Germline CDR1 and CDR2: SGHDT and YYEEEE. V was trimmed by 3 bases and J by 6 bases, leaving 16 bases between them. CDR3 length: 15 residues. Selected positively for CCR7 and CD45RO-negative, naive CD8 cells excluded terminally differentiated effector memory CD45RA+ cells. Donors included only healthy HIV-negative adults lacking recent acute infections or vaccinations.

The source material was naive CD8+ T cells sorted from blood. The receptor was derived from a woman in her twenties or thirties in good health. V and J are TRBV5-6 and TRBJ2-1, with D uncertain. Here the CDR3 reads CASSSEVVWGNEQFF. The CDR3 DNA reads as TGTGCCAGCAGCTCGGAAGTAGTTTGGGGCAATGAGCAGTTCTTC. Supplemented by reference TRBV5-6 and TRBJ2-1, the full variable domain reads DAGVTQSPTHLIKTRGQQVTLRCSPKSGHDTVSWYQQALGQGPQFIFQYYEEEERQRGNFPDRFSGHQFPNYSSELNVNALLLGDSALYLCASSSEVVWGNEQFFGPGTRLTVL.